The 5 T cell receptor beta chains below were found in one sample sequenced in a study of T and B cells in COVID-19 patients. TRB was amplified from about 250-500 ng of blood genomic DNA. Multiplex PCR with BIOMED2 TRB-A/B primer pools amplified TRB rearrangements. TCRdb called the multiplex PCR reads again in MiXCR, with one record for every CDR3 protein. The repertoire includes about 13,000 distinct CDR3 sequences, approximately 24% of them detected once, and approximately 4% sits in the top ten. Material: blood. The receptors come from a human donor who had recovered from COVID-19.

The J gene is TRBJ2-7, the V gene TRBV20-1; 9 nucleotides align to TRBD2. This CDR3 region has 15 residues. The germline V gene encodes CDR1 DFQATT and CDR2 SNEGSKA (reference sequence). V lost 3 bases to trimming and J lost 1 base; unmatched junction nucleotides: 7. The CDR3 DNA reads as TGCAGTGCTAGTCCCCGAGCGGGAGGATCCTACGAGCAGTACTTC. This sequence encodes CSASPRAGGSYEQYF.

This chain joins TRBV28 and TRBJ1-2, with D perhaps matching TRBD1 (5 bases). This CDR3 is built from 14 residues. The germline V and J ends were trimmed by 3 bases and 4 bases, with 12 bases remaining between them. Germline V gives CDR1 MDHEN, CDR2 SYDVKM. CDR3 nucleotide sequence: TGTGCCAGCAGTTTGTGGGGCGAGGGCTATGGCTACACCTTC. It is translated as CASSLWGEGYGYTF.

The rearrangement joins TRBV2 to TRBJ1-4; 10 nucleotides agree with TRBD1. The CDR3 loop spans 13 amino acids. In germline, CDR1 is SNHLY, CDR2 FYNNEI. V lost 8 bases and J lost 6; bases outside the gene matches: 3. CDR3 sequence (DNA): TGTGCCAGCGAGACAGGGGGCTATGAAAAACTGTTTTTT. Protein product: CASETGGYEKLFF.

This clonotype was detected many times. The chain employs TRBV6-6 and TRBJ1-3; D uncertain. Germline assignment: CDR1 MNHNY and CDR2 SVGAGI (reference sequence). The V and J ends lost 2 bases and 0 bases respectively, with 8 bases between them. The CDR3 sequence is 15 residues long. The CDR3 is CASSYGGHSGNTIYF. CDR3 coding DNA: TGTGCCAGCAGTTACGGCGGCCACTCTGGAAACACCATATATTTT.

This clonotype ranks as medium-sized. The chain uses TRBV6-1 and TRBJ2-7; D gene uncertain. There are 13 residues in the CDR3. Germline values: CDR1 MNHNS, CDR2 SASEGT. V was cut by 3 bases and J by 2 bases, with 8 bases left in between. The CDR3 bases are TGTGCCAGCAGTGAGCTGGGTACCTACGAGCAGTACTTC. This gives the protein CASSELGTYEQYF.